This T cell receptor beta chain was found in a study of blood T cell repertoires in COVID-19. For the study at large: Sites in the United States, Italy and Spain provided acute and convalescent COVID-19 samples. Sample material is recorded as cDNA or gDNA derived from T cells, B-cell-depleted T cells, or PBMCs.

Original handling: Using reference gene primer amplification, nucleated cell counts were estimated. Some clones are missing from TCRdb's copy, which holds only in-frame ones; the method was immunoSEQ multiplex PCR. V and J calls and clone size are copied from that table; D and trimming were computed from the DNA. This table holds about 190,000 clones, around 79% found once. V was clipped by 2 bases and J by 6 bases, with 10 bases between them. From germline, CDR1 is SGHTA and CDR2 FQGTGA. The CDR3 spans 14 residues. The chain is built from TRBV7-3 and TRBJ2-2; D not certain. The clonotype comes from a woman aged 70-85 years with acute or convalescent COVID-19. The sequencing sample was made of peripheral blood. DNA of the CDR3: TGTGCCAGCAGCTTAGGTTTGCGTTCCGGGGAGCTGTTTTTT. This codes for CASSLGLRSGELFF.